Presented here are 5 T cell receptor beta chains from one specimen sequenced in a study of HIV-infected patients and healthy controls. 500 ng RNA was reverse transcribed with alpha and beta constant-region primers. Separate chain-specific third strand synthesis with multiplexing indices produced the alpha and beta libraries. TCRdb passed the 5' RACE reads through MiXCR, listing each CDR3 protein once. The sample shows about 17,000 distinct CDR3 sequences, around 10% of them seen only once. All unsorted peripheral T cells were captured because whole blood was used without fractionation. The sequenced sample consisted of blood. These receptors originate from an adult in good health.

This clonotype was picked up many times. The chain is built from TRBV5-4 and TRBJ1-1; D possibly corresponds to TRBD1 (6 bases). CDR1 and CDR2 (germline): SGHNT, YYREEE (reference sequence). The CDR3 extends over 14 amino acids. The germline V and J ends were trimmed by 0 bases and 2 bases, with 8 bases remaining between them. The CDR3 nucleotides read TGTGCCAGCAGCTTGGGCAGGGGTAACACTGAAGCTTTCTTT. This translates into CASSLGRGNTEAFF.

This clonotype was counted ten times or more. V is TRBV20-1 and J is TRBJ2-3, with D unclear. Germline-derived CDR1 and CDR2 are DFQATT and SNEGSKA (reference sequence). V was pared by 3 bases and J by 6 bases, with 19 bases between. The CDR3 totals 15 residues. The CDR3 DNA reads TGCAGTGCTAGGCCCGGCCCCACCACCCACGATACGCAGTATTTT. This sequence encodes CSARPGPTTHDTQYF.

Only a few counts were recorded for this clonotype. The genes are TRBV29-1 and TRBJ2-1, with 9 bases fitting TRBD2. The germline gives CDR1 SQVTM, CDR2 ANQGSEA. With V trimmed by 8 bases and J by 6 bases, 11 bases remained unmatched. The CDR3 contains 14 residues. CDR3 protein: CSPVALAGSNEQFF. CDR3 in DNA: TGCAGCCCTGTGGCCCTAGCGGGATCCAATGAGCAGTTCTTC.

The sample holds many counts of this clonotype. CDR3 in amino acids: CASSPTTGGSNQPQHF. CDR3 sequence (DNA): TGTGCCAGCAGTCCAACGACTGGGGGGAGCAATCAGCCCCAGCATTTT. The rearrangement uses TRBV27 and TRBJ1-5; maybe TRBD1 (5 bases). The length of the CDR3 is 16 residues. In germline, CDR1 is MNHEY, CDR2 SMNVEV (reference sequence). The V end was cut by 5 bases, the J end by 1 base, with 15 bases between.

This clonotype has ten or more counts. This chain uses TRBV5-1 with TRBJ1-1; unclear D gene. The CDR3 sequence is 13 residues long. V was clipped by 0 bases and J by 8 bases, with 11 bases between them. Germline CDR1 reads SGHRS; CDR2 reads YFSETQ. CDR3: CASSLESVGEAFF. DNA of the CDR3: TGCGCCAGCAGCTTGGAATCGGTCGGAGAAGCTTTCTTT.